Listed here is a single TCR beta chain. The sample belongs to a study of blood T cell repertoires in COVID-19. Study context: Sources were T cells, B-cell-depleted T cells, or PBMCs; the material itself was cDNA or gDNA.

TCRdb keeps only in-frame clones here, not all; method: immunoSEQ multiplex PCR. The profile covers some 300,000 clones, with more than 75% appearing a single time and approximately 0.93% taken by the ten largest. Enrollees, roughly 18 to 90 years old, lived in 25 or so US areas. Recovery among Cohort 3 donors was established by two negative PCRs, clearance, or symptom resolution. The germline gives CDR1 LNHDA, CDR2 SQIVND (reference sequence). This CDR3 spans 15 amino acids. V was clipped by 5 bases and J by 2 bases; unmatched bases: 3. V and J are TRBV19 and TRBJ1-5; 10 bases line up with TRBD1. The sequenced sample consisted of PBMCs or T cells enriched from blood (not recorded which). This TCR came from a woman aged 30 to 39 who had recovered from COVID-19. The CDR3 sequence is CASSAGTGGNQPQHF. CDR3 nucleotide sequence: TGTGCCAGTAGTGCCGGGACAGGGGGCAATCAGCCCCAGCATTTT.